This T cell receptor beta chain was profiled in a study of CD8 T cells in ankylosing spondylitis. TCRdb re-derived calls from the 5' RACE reads in MiXCR, one entry per CDR3 protein. The data contain 80,000 to 100,000 distinct CDR3 sequences, 7.5% to 9% of them singletons. The V segment lost 4 bases and the J segment 0 bases; nucleotides outside the gene matches: 5. The CDR3 consists of 16 residues. This clonotype has at least ten counts. The sample taken for sequencing was blood, either unsorted or a sorted T cell fraction (not recorded which). The TCR was taken from a male donor with ankylosing spondylitis or in good health (not recorded which). V is TRBV12-3 or TRBV12-4 and J is TRBJ2-4; 8 positions match TRBD2. In DNA form, the CDR3 reads TGTGCCAGCAGTTCCGGGGGGGGAATAGCCAAAAACATTCAGTACTTC. It is translated as CASSSGGGIAKNIQYF.